The rows below give T cell receptor beta chains drawn from one sample of a study of T cells after yellow fever vaccination. TCRdb analysed the 5' RACE reads with MiXCR anew, one entry per CDR3 protein. The sample consists of around 320,000 distinct CDR3 sequences, around 4.4% of them appearing once. Here the sequenced sample was PBMCs, taken 15 days after the yellow fever booster vaccination. The receptor source for this set is a man between 18 and 29 years old who received the YFV17D yellow fever vaccine. The CDR3 runs from the conserved cysteine through the conserved F or W. A D gene is named only where the DNA matches it firmly. Size values are once, few and many counts, or a class for expanded clones, and some rows have none.

j_call clone_size v_call d_call cdr3_aa cdr3_nt
TRBJ1-1 few TRBV7-9 . CASSYLNRETEAFF TGTGCCAGCAGCTACCTTAACAGGGAAACTGAAGCTTTCTTT
TRBJ2-5 once TRBV24-1 . CATSDGVRRETQYF TGTGCCACCAGTGACGGGGTGAGGAGGGAGACCCAGTACTTC
TRBJ2-7 few TRBV10-2 . CASSEIRGNEQYF TGCGCCAGCAGTGAAATCAGGGGTAACGAGCAGTACTTC
TRBJ1-6 few TRBV6-5 TRBD1 CASSPVIGTGAASPLHF TGTGCCAGCAGCCCTGTTATAGGGACAGGGGCCGCTTCACCCCTCCACTTT
TRBJ2-7 many TRBV6-2/TRBV6-3 TRBD1 CASSYSSGTGDYEQYF TGTGCCAGCAGTTACTCCTCCGGGACAGGGGACTACGAGCAGTACTTC
TRBJ1-2 . TRBV6-2/TRBV6-3 . CASSYMTGQNYGYTF TGTGCCAGCAGTTACATGACAGGACAAAACTATGGCTACACCTTC
TRBJ1-6 few TRBV24-1 . CATSDSNSPLHF TGTGCCACCAGTGACAGCAATTCACCCCTCCACTTT
TRBJ2-3 many TRBV29-1 TRBD1 CSVGRQGVSTDTQYF TGCAGCGTTGGCCGGCAGGGGGTGAGCACAGATACGCAGTATTTT
TRBJ1-1 many TRBV6-5 . CASSYWRNTEAFF TGTGCCAGCAGTTATTGGCGGAACACTGAAGCTTTCTTT
TRBJ2-5 many TRBV12-3/TRBV12-4 . CASSLSLAGETQYF TGTGCCAGCAGTTTATCTCTAGCTGGGGAGACCCAGTACTTC
TRBJ2-5 many TRBV7-9 . CASEGELYQETQYF TGTGCCAGCGAAGGGGAGTTGTACCAAGAGACCCAGTACTTC
TRBJ2-7 . TRBV4-1 TRBD1 CASSQPGQGVYEQYF TGCGCCAGCAGCCAGCCGGGACAGGGGGTTTACGAGCAGTACTTC